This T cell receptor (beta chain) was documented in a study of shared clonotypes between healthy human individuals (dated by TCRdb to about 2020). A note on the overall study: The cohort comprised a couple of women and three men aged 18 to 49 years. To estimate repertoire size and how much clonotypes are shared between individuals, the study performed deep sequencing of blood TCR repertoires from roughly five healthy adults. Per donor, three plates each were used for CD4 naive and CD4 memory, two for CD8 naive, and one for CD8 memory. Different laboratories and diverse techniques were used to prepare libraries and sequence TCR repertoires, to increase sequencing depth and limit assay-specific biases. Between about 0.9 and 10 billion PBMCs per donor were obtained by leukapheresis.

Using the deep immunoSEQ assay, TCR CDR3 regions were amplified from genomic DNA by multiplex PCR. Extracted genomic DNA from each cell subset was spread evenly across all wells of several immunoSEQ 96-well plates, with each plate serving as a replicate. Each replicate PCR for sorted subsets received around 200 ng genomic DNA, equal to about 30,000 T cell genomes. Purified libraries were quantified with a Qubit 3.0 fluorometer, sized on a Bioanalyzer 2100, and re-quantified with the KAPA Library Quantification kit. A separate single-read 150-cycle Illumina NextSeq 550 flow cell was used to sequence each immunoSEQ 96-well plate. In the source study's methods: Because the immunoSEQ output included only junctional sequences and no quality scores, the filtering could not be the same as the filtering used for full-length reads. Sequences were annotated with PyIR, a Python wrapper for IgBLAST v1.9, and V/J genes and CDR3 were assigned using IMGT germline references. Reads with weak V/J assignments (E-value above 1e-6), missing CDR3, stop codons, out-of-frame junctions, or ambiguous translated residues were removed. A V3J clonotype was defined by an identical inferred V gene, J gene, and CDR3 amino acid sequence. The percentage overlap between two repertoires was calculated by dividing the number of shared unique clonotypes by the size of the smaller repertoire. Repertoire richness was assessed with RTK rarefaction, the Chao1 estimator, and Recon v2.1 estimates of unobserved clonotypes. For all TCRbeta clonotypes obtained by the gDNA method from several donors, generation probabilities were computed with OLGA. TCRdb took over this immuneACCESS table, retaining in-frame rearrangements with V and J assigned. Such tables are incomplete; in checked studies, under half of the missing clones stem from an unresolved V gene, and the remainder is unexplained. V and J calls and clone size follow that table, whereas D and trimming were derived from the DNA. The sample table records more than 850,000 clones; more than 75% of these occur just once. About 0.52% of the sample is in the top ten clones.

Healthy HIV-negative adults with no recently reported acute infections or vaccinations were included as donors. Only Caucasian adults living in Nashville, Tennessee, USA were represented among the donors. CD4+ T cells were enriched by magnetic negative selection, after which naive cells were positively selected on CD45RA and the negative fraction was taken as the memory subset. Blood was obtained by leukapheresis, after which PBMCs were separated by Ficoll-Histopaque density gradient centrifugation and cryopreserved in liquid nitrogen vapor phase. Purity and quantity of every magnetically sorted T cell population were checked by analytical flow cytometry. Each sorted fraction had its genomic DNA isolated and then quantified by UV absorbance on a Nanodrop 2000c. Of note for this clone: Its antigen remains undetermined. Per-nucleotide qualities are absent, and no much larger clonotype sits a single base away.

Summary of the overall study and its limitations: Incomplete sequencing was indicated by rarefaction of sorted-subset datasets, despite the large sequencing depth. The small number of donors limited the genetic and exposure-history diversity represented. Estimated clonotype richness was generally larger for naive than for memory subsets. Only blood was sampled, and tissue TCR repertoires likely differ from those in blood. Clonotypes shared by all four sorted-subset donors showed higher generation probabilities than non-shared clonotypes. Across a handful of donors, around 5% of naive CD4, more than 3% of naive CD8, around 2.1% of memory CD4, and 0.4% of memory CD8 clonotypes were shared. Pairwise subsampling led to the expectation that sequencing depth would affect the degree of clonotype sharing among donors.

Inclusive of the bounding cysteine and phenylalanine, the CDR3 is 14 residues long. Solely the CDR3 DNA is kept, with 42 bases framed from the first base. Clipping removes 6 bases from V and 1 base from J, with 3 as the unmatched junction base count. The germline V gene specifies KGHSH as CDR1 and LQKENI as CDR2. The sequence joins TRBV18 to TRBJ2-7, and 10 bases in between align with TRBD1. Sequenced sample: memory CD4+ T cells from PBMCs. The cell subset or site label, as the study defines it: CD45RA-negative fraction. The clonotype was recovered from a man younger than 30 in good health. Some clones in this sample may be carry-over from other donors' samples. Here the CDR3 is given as CASSGQGNSYEQYF. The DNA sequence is TGTGCCAGCTCGGGACAGGGGAATTCCTACGAGCAGTACTTC. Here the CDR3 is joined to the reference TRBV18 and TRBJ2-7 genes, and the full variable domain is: NAGVMQNPRHLVRRRGQEARLRCSPMKGHSHVYWYRQLPEEGLKFMVYLQKENIIDESGMPKERFSAEFPKEGPSILRIQQVVRGDSAAYFCASSGQGNSYEQYFGPGTRLTVT.